This T cell receptor beta chain was found in a study of shared T cell receptors in the human thymus. The CDR3 is 15 residues long. Germline loops: CDR1 SGHVS, CDR2 FQNEAQ. The V and J ends lost 1 base and 4 bases respectively, with 13 bases between them. Assay used: immunoSEQ multiplex PCR; TCRdb lists only in-frame clones, some missing. The table records about 380,000 clones, approximately 95% of them present only once. The specimen sequenced was thymocytes. This rearrangement joins TRBV7-8 to TRBJ2-5; no clear D. The receptor was derived from a human donor. CDR3 nucleotide sequence: TGTGCCAGCAGCTTAGTTGGCCTAGTCGGAGAGACCCAGTACTTC. Amino acid sequence: CASSLVGLVGETQYF.